The text below deals with one T cell receptor (beta chain). What it recognizes is unknown. This entry comes from a study of vaccination and CD4 T cells after COVID-19. For the study at large: Six males and four females, two of them Hispanic, were enrolled as convalescents. Post-COVID samples were collected a median about 3.5 months following diagnosis, spanning 35 to 161.

Noted treatment: approximately 9-day PBMC culture with coronavirus spike peptide pools or control peptides (ViraFEST assay). For ViraFEST, peptide pools expanded antigen-specific T cells, after which the TCRs were sequenced. Investigators isolated CD4+ T cells by negative selection after 10 days of culture. Cultured CD4+ T cell DNA underwent sequencing with the Oncomine TCR Beta short-read assay. TCRdb re-analysed the PCR reads in MiXCR, keeping a single row per CDR3 protein. The sample records thousands of distinct CDR3 sequences, more than 65% being singletons. Sequences were obtained from CD4+ T cells from blood, cultured in vitro. The receptor's source is a human donor who had recovered from COVID-19.

In DNA form, the CDR3 reads TGCGCCAGCAGCCAAGATATCCTAGCGGGGGGTGAGACCCAGTACTTC. This sequence encodes CASSQDILAGGETQYF. This chain links TRBV4-3 with TRBJ2-5; TRBD2 aligns across 11 bases. Germline-derived CDR1 and CDR2 are LGHNA and YSLEER. The CDR3 is 16 amino acids. V was clipped by 0 bases and J by 5 bases; unmatched bases: 5.